The TCR beta chain under discussion was sequenced for a study of T cell repertoires in aging, cancer and after chemotherapy. This CDR3 region has 16 residues. Multiplex touch-down PCR with TRB-A/B primers amplified rearranged V-D-J TRB sequences. MiXCR, run by TCRdb on the multiplex PCR reads, gives a single entry per CDR3 protein. The sample holds several thousand distinct CDR3 sequences; roughly 36% are singletons and the top ten take 3.5%. TCR beta rearrangements were amplified from peripheral blood genomic DNA. V gene TRBV21-1 combines with J gene TRBJ2-7; the D call of TRBD1 is as the table states it, not checked on the DNA. TRBV21-1 is designated a pseudogene. This clonotype was sampled from a human donor in good health. The sequencing sample was made of blood. The CDR3 sequence is CASSLRDRDLSYEQYF. The DNA for the CDR3 is TGTGCCAGCAGCCTCCGGGACAGGGACTTATCCTACGAGCAGTACTTC.